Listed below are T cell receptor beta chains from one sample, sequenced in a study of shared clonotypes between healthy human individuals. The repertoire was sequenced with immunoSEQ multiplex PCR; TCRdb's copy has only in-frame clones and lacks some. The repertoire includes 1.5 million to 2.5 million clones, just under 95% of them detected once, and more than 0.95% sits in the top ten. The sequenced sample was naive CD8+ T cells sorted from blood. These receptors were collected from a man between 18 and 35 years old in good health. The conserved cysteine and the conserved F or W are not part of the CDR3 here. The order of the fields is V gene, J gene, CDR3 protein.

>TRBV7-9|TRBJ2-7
ASSRPEIGEQY
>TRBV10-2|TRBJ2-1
ASSEVEQF
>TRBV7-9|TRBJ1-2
ASTSVAGFNYGYT
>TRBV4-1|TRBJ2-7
ASSQEGLAYEQY
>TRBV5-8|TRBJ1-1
ASSLALEAF
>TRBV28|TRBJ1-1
ASSLGPNTEAF
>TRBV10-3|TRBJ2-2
AISDVAGGSNTGELF
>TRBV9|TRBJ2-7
ASSVAGSGSYEQY
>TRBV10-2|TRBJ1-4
ASSESGQATNEKLF
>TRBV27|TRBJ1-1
ASSLGGETEAF
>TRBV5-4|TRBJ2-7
ASSWDRAEQY
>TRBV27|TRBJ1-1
ASGIQGALTEAF
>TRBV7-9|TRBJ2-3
ASSSPLAELLADTQY
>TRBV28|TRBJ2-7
ASSPGTGTIRKY
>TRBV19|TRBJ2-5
ASSSTSGMETQY
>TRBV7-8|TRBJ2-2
ASSTHNTGELF
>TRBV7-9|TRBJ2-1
ASSLGLDPHNEQF
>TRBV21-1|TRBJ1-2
ASSPEEQGSGYT
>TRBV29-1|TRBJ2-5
SVPQRGQQETQY
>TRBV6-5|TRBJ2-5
ASSHISPGETQY
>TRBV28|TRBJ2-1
ASTGDPIYNEQF
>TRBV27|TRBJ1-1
ASSLGQGPLNTEAF
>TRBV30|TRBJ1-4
AWSVRGTAQGIKGKLF
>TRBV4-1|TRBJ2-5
ASSHRLTGVVSEETQY
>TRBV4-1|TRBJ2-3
ASSPGTTTDTQY
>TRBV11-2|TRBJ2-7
ASSLGPGLRGGWEQY
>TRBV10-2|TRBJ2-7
ASSELAGGYYEQY
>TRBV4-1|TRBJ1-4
ASSQVATNEKLF
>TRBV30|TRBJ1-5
AWSALNQPQH
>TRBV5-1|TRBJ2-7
ASSAAFSYEQY
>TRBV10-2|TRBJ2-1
ASSEYEGAYNEQF
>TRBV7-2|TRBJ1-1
ASSPSDSGEAF
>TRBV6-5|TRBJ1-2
ASSVSAGIVYGYT
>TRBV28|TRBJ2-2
ASSFPGTAPGTGELF
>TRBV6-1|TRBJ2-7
ASREGLDYEQY
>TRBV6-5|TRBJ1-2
ASTPRDRIYGYT
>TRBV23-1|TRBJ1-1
ASSPCQGRGTEAF
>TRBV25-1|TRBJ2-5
ASRSGTQY
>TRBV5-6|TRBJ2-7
ASSDSGGSSYEQY
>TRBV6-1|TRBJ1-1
ASRDRVATEAF
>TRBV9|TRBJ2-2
ASSVGGGTGELF
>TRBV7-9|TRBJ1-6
ASSPDSLSSPLH
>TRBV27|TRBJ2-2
ASSPSAGEVTGELF
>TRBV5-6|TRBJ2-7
ASSLLTGLSEQY
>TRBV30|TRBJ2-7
AWSRGTGAYEQY
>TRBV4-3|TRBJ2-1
ASSQDGGGSSYNEQF
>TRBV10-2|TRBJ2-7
ASSESWGAYEQY
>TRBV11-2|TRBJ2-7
ASSILDSYEQY
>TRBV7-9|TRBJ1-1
ASSPALKGRTEAF
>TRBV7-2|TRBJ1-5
ASSMLQGSNQPQH
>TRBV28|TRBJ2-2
ASSLRGQRLF
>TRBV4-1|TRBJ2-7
ASSQGPLVSYEQY
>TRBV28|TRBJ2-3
ASSLGASGLTDTQY
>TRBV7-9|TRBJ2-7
ASSYPGGQGYEQY